This T cell receptor beta chain comes out of a study of human T cells and chemical hapten exposure. Trimming took off 7 bases at V and 2 bases at J, with 14 bases between the two ends. The germline V gene encodes CDR1 SNHLY and CDR2 FYNNEI. The CDR3 is 14 residues long. Sample time point: patch test 2, 6 weeks after DPC sensitization. Described treatment: therapeutic diphenylcyclopropenone sensitization with weekly scalp DPC. From the RACE reads, TCRdb called clonotypes with MiXCR, one entry per CDR3 protein. The sample holds 65,000 to 95,000 distinct CDR3 sequences, less than 8% seen once. The TCR was taken from a young woman with alopecia areata. Some clones in this sample may be carry-over from other donors' samples. The chain combines TRBV2 with TRBJ1-1; D call uncertain. The input for sequencing was whole blood, taken in connection with sensitization to the hapten diphenylcyclopropenone (DPC). The CDR3 is CASKFPGGNTEAFF. Here the CDR3 DNA reads TGTGCCAGCAAATTTCCGGGTGGTAACACTGAAGCTTTCTTT.